These 21 T cell receptor beta chains originate from one sample sequenced in a study of OX40 agonist ivuxolimab in advanced cancers. The method was immunoSEQ multiplex PCR; TCRdb's version includes in-frame clones alone and lacks a portion of them. Counted here are approximately 67,000 clones, approximately 90% occurring once; the ten biggest clones make up roughly 6%. Here the sequenced sample was CD4+ or CD8+ T cells sorted from blood, taken in a trial of the OX40 agonist ivuxolimab. These receptors originate from an adult with an advanced solid tumor such as melanoma, head and neck, liver or kidney cancer.

This clone has just a few counts. CDR3 sequence reads: CASSQDLRQPQHF. DNA of the CDR3: TGCGCCAGCAGCCAAGATCTTCGACAGCCCCAGCATTTT. This chain joins TRBV4-1 and TRBJ1-5; D unresolved. CDR1 is MGHRA and CDR2 is YSYEKL in the germline V gene. Trimming took off 0 bases at V and 7 bases at J, with 7 bases between the two ends. The CDR3 runs to 13 residues.

The chain joins TRBV6-1 to TRBJ2-1, with a tentative D call TRBD1 (6 bases). The CDR3 has 13 amino acids. Trimming pared 10 bases from V and 3 bases from J, leaving 13 bases between. The V gene's germline CDR1 is MNHNS and CDR2 SASEGT. The CDR3 DNA follows: TGTGCCATACTCCGGACAGACTACAATGAGCAGTTCTTC. This encodes CAILRTDYNEQFF.

V gene TRBV5-1 combines with J gene TRBJ1-1; no clear D. Trimming cost V 0 bases and J 0 bases, with 6 bases left between them. Germline-derived CDR1 and CDR2 are SGHRS and YFSETQ. This CDR3 has 14 residues. In nucleotides, the CDR3 is TGCGCCAGCAGCTTGGAGCCTATGAACACTGAAGCTTTCTTT. As protein: CASSLEPMNTEAFF. Supplemented by reference TRBV5-1 and TRBJ1-1, the full variable domain reads KAGVTQTPRYLIKTRGQQVTLSCSPISGHRSVSWYQQTPGQGLQFLFEYFSETQRNKGNFPGRFSGRQFSNSRSEMNVSTLELGDSALYLCASSLEPMNTEAFFGQGTRLTVV.

The CDR3 loop is CASSVGAGVSETQYF. The CDR3 DNA follows: TGTGCCAGCAGCGTAGGGGCAGGGGTTTCAGAGACCCAGTACTTC. This chain connects TRBV9 to TRBJ2-5, with D tentatively TRBD1 (6 bases). Trimming stripped 0 bases from V and 4 bases from J, with 13 bases between. This CDR3 is built from 15 residues. CDR1 and CDR2 (germline): SGDLS, YYNGEE.

The rearrangement links TRBV19 to TRBJ1-1; 9 positions agree with TRBD1. The length of the CDR3 is 13 residues. V lost 11 bases, J lost 4 bases, and 8 bases stayed unmatched. Germline V lookup: CDR1 LNHDA, CDR2 SQIVND (reference sequence). CDR3 nucleotide sequence: TGTGCCTCCATCCCGGGACAGGGCACTGAAGCTTTCTTT. Translation gives CASIPGQGTEAFF.

The CDR3: CASSLGVGELFF. The CDR3 DNA reads as TGTGCCAGCAGCTTAGGGGTCGGGGAGCTGTTTTTT. The chain links TRBV5-6 to TRBJ2-2; D perhaps matches TRBD1 (5 bases). CDR1 and CDR2 (germline): SGHDT, YYEEEE. V lost 2 bases and J 7 bases, leaving 6 bases between the germline ends. The CDR3 totals 12 residues.

This chain connects TRBV5-6 to TRBJ2-3, with unresolved D. V dropped 4 bases and J dropped 0 bases, with 12 bases sitting between them. CDR1 and CDR2 (germline): SGHDT, YYEEEE. There are 15 residues in the CDR3. CDR3 sequence: CASSPRLGSTDTQYF. CDR3 DNA: TGTGCCAGCAGCCCCAGACTGGGTAGCACAGATACGCAGTATTTT. The whole variable domain, filled in from reference TRBV5-6 and TRBJ2-3, reads DAGVTQSPTHLIKTRGQQVTLRCSPKSGHDTVSWYQQALGQGPQFIFQYYEEEERQRGNFPDRFSGHQFPNYSSELNVNALLLGDSALYLCASSPRLGSTDTQYFGPGTRLTVL.

This sequence joins TRBV2 and TRBJ2-1; perhaps TRBD2 as D (5 bases). This CDR3 region has 11 residues. Germline V gene sequence: CDR1 SNHLY, CDR2 FYNNEI. V gave up 6 bases and J gave up 8 bases, with 8 bases separating them. The CDR3 DNA reads TGTGCCAGCAGACCGGAGGATGAGCAGTTCTTC. Translating it yields CASRPEDEQFF.

The V gene is TRBV27, the J gene TRBJ1-1; D is unclear. The ends were cut back, 5 bases at V and 4 bases at J, with 14 bases in the middle. Germline V lookup: CDR1 MNHEY, CDR2 SMNVEV (reference sequence). The CDR3 is made up of 14 amino acids. The CDR3 DNA reads TGTGCCAGCAGTACGGCTGGTGGGAGCACTGAAGCTTTCTTT. This sequence encodes CASSTAGGSTEAFF.

The V call is TRBV5-6, the J call TRBJ2-7, with D perhaps matching TRBD1 (8 bases). The CDR3 loop spans 16 amino acids. Germline CDR1 SGHDT, CDR2 YYEEEE. The V gene lost 4 bases and the J gene lost 0 bases, with 17 bases spanning the gap. The CDR3 here is CASSPLGGTGSYEQYF. The CDR3 nucleotides read TGTGCCAGCAGCCCATTGGGAGGGACAGGCTCCTACGAGCAGTACTTC.

The rearrangement uses TRBV4-1 and TRBJ2-7, with D uncertain. CDR1 and CDR2 (germline): MGHRA, YSYEKL. The CDR3 has 13 amino acids. V was cut by 1 base and J by 1 base, with 5 bases left in between. CDR3 region: CASSQAQSYEQYF. The CDR3 DNA is TGCGCCAGCAGCCAAGCACAGTCCTACGAGCAGTACTTC.

The gene calls are TRBV6-4 and TRBJ2-1; 11 positions agree with TRBD2. The CDR3 has 17 amino acids. Germline trimming cut 0 bases from V and 9 bases from J; bases unmatched to any gene: 10. Germline V lookup: CDR1 MRHNA, CDR2 SNTAGT. The CDR3 here is CASSDSVIAGGYVEQFF. CDR3 nucleotide sequence: TGTGCCAGCAGTGACTCCGTAATAGCGGGAGGGTACGTTGAGCAGTTCTTC.

The V call is TRBV7-2, the J call TRBJ2-3; 9 nucleotides agree with TRBD2. V lost 2 bases to trimming and J lost 2 bases; unmatched junction nucleotides: 5. CDR1 and CDR2 from the germline V gene are SGHTA and FQGNSA. The CDR3 sequence is 16 residues long. CDR3: CASSLYAGGITDTQYF. The DNA of the CDR3 is TGTGCCAGCAGCTTATACGCGGGAGGGATCACAGATACGCAGTATTTT.

The rearrangement joins TRBV5-1 to TRBJ2-1; 8 nucleotides line up with TRBD2. V was pared by 7 bases and J by 2 bases, with 17 bases of the junction left unmatched. This CDR3 is built from 18 residues. The germline V gene encodes CDR1 SGHRS and CDR2 YFSETQ. The CDR3, as DNA: TGCGCCAGCGCGGGGTCTGGAGCGGGAGAATTCCCCTACAATGAGCAGTTCTTC. This translates into CASAGSGAGEFPYNEQFF.

This chain joins TRBV27 and TRBJ2-3; D is uncertain. This CDR3 has 12 residues. The germline V gene encodes CDR1 MNHEY and CDR2 SMNVEV (reference sequence). Trimming took off 2 bases at V and 6 bases at J, with 6 bases between the two ends. DNA for the CDR3: TGTGCCAGCAGTTTAGACGGGGATACGCAGTATTTT. This codes for CASSLDGDTQYF.

The CDR3: CASSLVGRMYEQYF. The CDR3, as DNA: TGTGCCAGCAGTTTAGTGGGCAGGATGTACGAGCAGTACTTC. The rearrangement links TRBV27 to TRBJ2-7, with D unresolved. Germline loops: CDR1 MNHEY, CDR2 SMNVEV (reference sequence). V was shortened by 2 bases and J by 4 bases, with 12 bases between the two germline ends. The length of the CDR3 is 14 residues.

This chain uses TRBV11-2 with TRBJ2-1; TRBD2 matches at 8 bases. This CDR3 comprises 18 residues. V dropped 5 bases and J dropped 2; count of bases not matched to a gene: 14. Germline V lookup: CDR1 SGHAT, CDR2 FQNNGV. The CDR3 DNA follows: TGTGCCAGCAGCACCCCACGGGCTAGCGGGCAACCCTACAATGAGCAGTTCTTC. Translation: CASSTPRASGQPYNEQFF. The variable domain in full, completed from reference TRBV11-2 and TRBJ2-1, reads EAGVAQSPRYKIIEKRQSVAFWCNPISGHATLYWYQQILGQGPKLLIQFQNNGVVDDSQLPKDRFSAERLKGVDSTLKIQPAKLEDSAVYLCASSTPRASGQPYNEQFFGPGTRLTVL.

Regarding this clone: The identical CDR3 is also encoded by other nucleotide sequences in the sample. The J gene is TRBJ2-1, the V gene TRBV27, with 16 bases fitting TRBD2. J was trimmed by 6 bases and V by 5 bases; bases with no gene match: 10. Looked up from germline, CDR1 is MNHEY and CDR2 is SMNVEV (reference sequence). The CDR3 covers 18 residues. CDR3 amino acids: CASSLLSGTSGRGNEQFF. CDR3 DNA: TGTGCCAGCAGTCTCCTTTCCGGGACTAGCGGGAGGGGCAATGAGCAGTTCTTC.

The chain links TRBV13 to TRBJ2-5; 8 bases match TRBD2. CDR1 and CDR2 from the germline V gene are PRHDT and FYEKMQ (reference sequence). This CDR3 comprises 13 residues. V trimming: 7 bases; J trimming: 5 bases; junction bases outside the gene matches: 6. In DNA, the CDR3 is TGTGCCAGCAAAGAGCGGGGGCCCGAGACCCAGTACTTC. It translates to CASKERGPETQYF. Variable domain in full (rest from reference TRBV13 and TRBJ2-5): AAGVIQSPRHLIKEKRETATLKCYPIPRHDTVYWYQQGPGQDPQFLISFYEKMQSDKGSIPDRFSAQQFSDYHSELNMSSLELGDSALYFCASKERGPETQYFGPGTRLLVL.

This chain connects TRBV15 to TRBJ2-3, with no clear D. Germline V lookup: CDR1 LNHNV, CDR2 YYDKDF (reference sequence). The V end was cut by 2 bases, the J end by 2 bases, with 5 bases between. This CDR3 is built from 13 residues. CDR3 in DNA: TGTGCCACCAGCAGACTCTACACAGATACGCAGTATTTT. Its protein product is CATSRLYTDTQYF.

The chain combines TRBV27 with TRBJ2-7; no clear D. The germline V gene has CDR1 MNHEY and CDR2 SMNVEV (reference sequence). The CDR3 length is 15 residues. V was cut by 5 bases and J by 4 bases, with 18 bases left in between. CDR3 loop: CASSPLGSKFYEQYF. The CDR3 bases are TGTGCCAGCAGTCCCCTTGGCAGTAAATTTTACGAGCAGTACTTC.